Listed below are T cell receptor beta chains from one sample, sequenced in a study of blood T cells in healthy people across ages. One entry per CDR3 protein results from TCRdb running MiXCR on the 5' RACE reads. This table holds hundreds of thousands of distinct CDR3 sequences, around two thirds found once. Sequenced input: blood. These TCRs come from a man aged 30-40 years in good health. The CDR3 runs from the conserved cysteine through the conserved F or W. Fields, in order: J gene, clone size, CDR3 length, D gene, V gene, CDR3 DNA, CDR3 protein. A D gene is named only where the DNA matches it firmly. Clone size is shown for a subset of rows, as once, few, many or a class of expanded clone.

TRBJ2-7 | . | 11 | . | TRBV5-5 | TGTGCCAGCGGGGGCCCCTACGAGCAGTACTTC | CASGGPYEQYF
TRBJ2-3 | . | 14 | . | TRBV5-1 | TGCGCCAGCAGAACGGACCCGGCCACAGATACGCAGTATTTT | CASRTDPATDTQYF
TRBJ2-7 | . | 15 | . | TRBV28 | TGTGCCAGCAGTTTCACGGCGGGGCGCTCCTACGAGCAGTACTTC | CASSFTAGRSYEQYF
TRBJ2-7 | few | 13 | . | TRBV29-1 | TGCAGCGTTGGGGGCGGTCAAAACTACGAGCAGTACTTC | CSVGGGQNYEQYF
TRBJ2-7 | . | 14 | TRBD1 | TRBV20-1 | TGCAGTGCTGGATGGGACAGGGCAGTTTACGAGCAGTACTTC | CSAGWDRAVYEQYF
TRBJ2-3 | . | 15 | TRBD1 | TRBV28 | TGTGCCAGCAGTTCAGGACAGGATCCCACAGATACGCAGTATTTT | CASSSGQDPTDTQYF
TRBJ2-5 | few | 16 | . | TRBV3-1 | TGTGCCAGCAGCCAAGATCAACCGGGACTCCAAGAGACCCAGTACTTC | CASSQDQPGLQETQYF
TRBJ2-2 | . | 16 | . | TRBV27 | TGTGCCAGCAACCCTTTCGGGACAACGAACACCGGGGAGCTGTTTTTT | CASNPFGTTNTGELFF
TRBJ2-1 | . | 16 | TRBD2 | TRBV24-1 | TGTGCCACCAGTGACCCTGGTGGGCGGGGGGTTAATGAGCAGTTCTTC | CATSDPGGRGVNEQFF
TRBJ1-1 | . | 16 | . | TRBV10-3 | TGTGCCATCAGTACCGCCCAGGGACATTGGAACACTGAAGCTTTCTTT | CAISTAQGHWNTEAFF
TRBJ1-6 | many | 14 | . | TRBV25-1 | TGTGCCAGCAGTGACGCCACGTCAGGGTCACCCCTCCACTTT | CASSDATSGSPLHF
TRBJ2-7 | . | 14 | . | TRBV5-1 | TGCGCCAGCAGCTTGGACCTTACCTACTACGAGCAGTACTTC | CASSLDLTYYEQYF
TRBJ1-4 | . | 16 | . | TRBV7-2 | TGTGCCAGCAGCTTAGGGAGGGGCGCGTCTAATGAAAAACTGTTTTTT | CASSLGRGASNEKLFF
TRBJ2-3 | few | 14 | TRBD1 | TRBV20-1 | TGCAGTGCTAGCAGGACAGGGGGTTTAGATACGCAGTATTTT | CSASRTGGLDTQYF
TRBJ1-5 | . | 15 | . | TRBV27 | TGTGCCAGCTCACGGACGGCGGGGGTAGGTCAGCCCCAGCATTTT | CASSRTAGVGQPQHF
TRBJ1-2 | . | 12 | . | TRBV7-9 | TGTGCCAGCACCCCGAGGAGGGATGGCTACACCTTC | CASTPRRDGYTF